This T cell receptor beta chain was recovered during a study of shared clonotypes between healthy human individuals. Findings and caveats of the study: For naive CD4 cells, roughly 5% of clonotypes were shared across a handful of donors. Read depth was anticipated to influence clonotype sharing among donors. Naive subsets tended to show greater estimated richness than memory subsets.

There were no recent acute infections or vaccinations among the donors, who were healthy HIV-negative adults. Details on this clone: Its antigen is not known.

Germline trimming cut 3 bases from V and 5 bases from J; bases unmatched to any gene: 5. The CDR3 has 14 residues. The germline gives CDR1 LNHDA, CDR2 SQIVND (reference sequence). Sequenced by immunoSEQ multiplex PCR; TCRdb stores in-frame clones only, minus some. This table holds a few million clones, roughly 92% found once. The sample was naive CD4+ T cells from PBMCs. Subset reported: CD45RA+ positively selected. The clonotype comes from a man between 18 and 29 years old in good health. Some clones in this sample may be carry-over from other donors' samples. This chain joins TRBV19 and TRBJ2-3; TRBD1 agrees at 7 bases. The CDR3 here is CASSISPGGDTQYF. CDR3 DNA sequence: TGTGCCAGTAGTATCTCCCCAGGGGGAGATACGCAGTATTTT.